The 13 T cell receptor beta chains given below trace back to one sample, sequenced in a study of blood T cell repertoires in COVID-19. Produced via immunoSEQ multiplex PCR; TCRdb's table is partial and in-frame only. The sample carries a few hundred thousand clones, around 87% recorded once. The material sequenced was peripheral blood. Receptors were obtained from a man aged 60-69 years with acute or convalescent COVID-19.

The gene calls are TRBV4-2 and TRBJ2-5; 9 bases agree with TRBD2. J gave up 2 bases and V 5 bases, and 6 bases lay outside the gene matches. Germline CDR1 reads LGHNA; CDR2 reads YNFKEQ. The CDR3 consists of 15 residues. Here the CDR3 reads CASSSSGGQQETQYF. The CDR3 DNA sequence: TGTGCCAGCAGCTCGAGCGGGGGGCAACAAGAGACCCAGTACTTC.

DNA for the CDR3: TGCGCCAGCAGCCTACTCACCTCGACAGAGATCTTAGACAATGAGCAGTTCTTC. This translates into CASSLLTSTEILDNEQFF. V is TRBV5-1 and J is TRBJ2-1; the D gene is possibly TRBD1 (5 bases). The germline V gene encodes CDR1 SGHRS and CDR2 YFSETQ. V dropped 4 bases and J dropped 5 bases, with 25 bases sitting between them. The CDR3 loop spans 18 amino acids.

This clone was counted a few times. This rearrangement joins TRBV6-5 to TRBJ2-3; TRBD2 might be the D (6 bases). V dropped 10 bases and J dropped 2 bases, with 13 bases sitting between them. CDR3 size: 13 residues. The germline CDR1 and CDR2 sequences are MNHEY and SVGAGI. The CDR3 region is CATKDYFTDTQYF. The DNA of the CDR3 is TGTGCCACCAAGGACTATTTCACAGATACGCAGTATTTT.

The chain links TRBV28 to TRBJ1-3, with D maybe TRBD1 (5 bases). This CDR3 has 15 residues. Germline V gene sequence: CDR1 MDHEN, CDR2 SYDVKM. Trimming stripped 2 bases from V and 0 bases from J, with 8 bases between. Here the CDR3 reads CASSLGGTSGNTIYF. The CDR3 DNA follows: TGTGCCAGCAGTTTAGGAGGGACCTCTGGAAACACCATATATTTT.

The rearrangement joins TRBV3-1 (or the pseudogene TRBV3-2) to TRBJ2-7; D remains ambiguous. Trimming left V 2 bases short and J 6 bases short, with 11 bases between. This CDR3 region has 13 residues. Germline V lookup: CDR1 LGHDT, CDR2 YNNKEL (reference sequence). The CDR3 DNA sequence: TGTGCCAGCAGCCAATTAGTGGTCGGCGAGCAGTACTTC. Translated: CASSQLVVGEQYF.

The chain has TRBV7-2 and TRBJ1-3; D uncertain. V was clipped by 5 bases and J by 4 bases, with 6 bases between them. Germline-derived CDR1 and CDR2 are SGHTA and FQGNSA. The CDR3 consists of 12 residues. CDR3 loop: CASSLTGNTIYF. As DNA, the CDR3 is TGTGCCAGCAGCCTAACCGGAAACACCATATATTTT.

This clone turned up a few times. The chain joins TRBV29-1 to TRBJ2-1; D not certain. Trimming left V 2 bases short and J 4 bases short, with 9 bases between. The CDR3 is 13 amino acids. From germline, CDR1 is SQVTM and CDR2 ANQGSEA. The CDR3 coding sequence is TGCAGCGTTGAACGGGTAGAGTACAATGAGCAGTTCTTC. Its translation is CSVERVEYNEQFF.

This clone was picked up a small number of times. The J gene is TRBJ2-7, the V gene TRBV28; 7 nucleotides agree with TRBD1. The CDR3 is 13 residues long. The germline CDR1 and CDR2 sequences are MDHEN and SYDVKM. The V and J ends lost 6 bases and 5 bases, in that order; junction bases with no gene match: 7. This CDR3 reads CASSTTGKDEQYF. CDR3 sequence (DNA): TGTGCCAGCAGCACGACAGGGAAAGACGAGCAGTACTTC. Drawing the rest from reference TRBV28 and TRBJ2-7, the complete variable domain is DVKVTQSSRYLVKRTGEKVFLECVQDMDHENMFWYRQDPGLGLRLIYFSYDVKMKEKGDIPEGYSVSREKKERFSLILESASTNQTSMYLCASSTTGKDEQYFGPGTRLTVT.

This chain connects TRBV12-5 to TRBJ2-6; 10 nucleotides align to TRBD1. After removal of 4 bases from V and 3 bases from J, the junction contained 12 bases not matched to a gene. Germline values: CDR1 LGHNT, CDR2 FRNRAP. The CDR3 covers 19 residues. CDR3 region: CASGSWQTGGAYGANVLTF. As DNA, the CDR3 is TGTGCTAGTGGTTCCTGGCAGACAGGGGGCGCTTATGGGGCCAACGTCCTGACTTTC.

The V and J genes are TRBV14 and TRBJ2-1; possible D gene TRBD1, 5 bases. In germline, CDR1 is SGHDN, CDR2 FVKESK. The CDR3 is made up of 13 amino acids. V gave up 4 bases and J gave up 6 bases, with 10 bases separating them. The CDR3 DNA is TGTGCCAGCAGCCCTCAGACAGTCAATGAGCAGTTCTTC. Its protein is CASSPQTVNEQFF.

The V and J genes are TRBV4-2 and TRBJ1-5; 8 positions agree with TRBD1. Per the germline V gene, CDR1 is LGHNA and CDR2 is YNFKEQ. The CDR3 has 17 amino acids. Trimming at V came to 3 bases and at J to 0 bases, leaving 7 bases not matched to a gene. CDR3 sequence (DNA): TGTGCCAGCAGCCAGAGGACAGGGCAGGATAGCAATCAGCCCCAGCATTTT. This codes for CASSQRTGQDSNQPQHF.

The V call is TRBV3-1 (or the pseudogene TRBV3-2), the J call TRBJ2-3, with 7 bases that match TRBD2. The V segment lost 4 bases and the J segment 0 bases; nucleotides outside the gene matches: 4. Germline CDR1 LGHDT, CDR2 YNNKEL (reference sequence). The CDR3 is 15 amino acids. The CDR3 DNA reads TGTGCCAGCAGCCGCGGACTAGACAGCACAGATACGCAGTATTTT. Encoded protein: CASSRGLDSTDTQYF.

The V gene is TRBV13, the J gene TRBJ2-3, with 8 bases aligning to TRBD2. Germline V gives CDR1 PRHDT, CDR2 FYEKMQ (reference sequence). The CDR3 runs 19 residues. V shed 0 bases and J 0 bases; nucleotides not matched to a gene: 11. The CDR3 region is CASSLGRVRGATSTDTQYF. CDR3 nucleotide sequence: TGTGCCAGCAGCTTAGGCCGGGTGCGGGGGGCCACTAGCACAGATACGCAGTATTTT.